Below, 9 T cell receptor beta chains from the same sample are listed, as sequenced in a study of spatial heterogeneity in lung cancer. Time point noted: sample taken at primary tumor resection. Unsorted whole RNA from tumor, nontumor lung or frozen PBMC underwent sequencing. One entry per CDR3 protein results from TCRdb running MiXCR on the 5' RACE reads. This sample has about 23,000 distinct CDR3 sequences, with 4% to 5% found just once. The specimen comprised PBMCs, sampled at surgery. These receptors originate from a male donor with early-stage non-small cell lung cancer.

This clonotype was observed many times. This chain joins TRBV29-1 and TRBJ2-7; no firm D call. The CDR3 consists of 12 residues. CDR1 and CDR2 (germline): SQVTM, ANQGSEA. The CDR3 region has the DNA TGCAGGGGCGGCAGGTTCCCCTACGAGCAGTACTTC. It translates to CRGGRFPYEQYF.

This clonotype was recorded many times. The J gene is TRBJ2-5, the V gene TRBV6-2 or TRBV6-3, with a tentative D call TRBD1 (6 bases). This CDR3 has 16 amino acids. Germline CDR1 and CDR2: MNHEY and SVGEGT. V lost 8 bases to trimming and J lost 5 bases, with 24 bases between them. Here the CDR3 DNA reads TGTGCCAGCGGAAGGCCGGTCACAGGGTTTGGGGAGACCCAGTACTTC. Its translation: CASGRPVTGFGETQYF.

This clonotype was observed at least ten times. This sequence joins TRBV6-2 or TRBV6-3 and TRBJ2-5; 16 positions agree with TRBD2. Germline V gives CDR1 MNHEY, CDR2 SVGEGT. The J segment lost 2 bases and the V segment lost 2 bases, leaving 5 bases of the junction unmatched. The CDR3 sequence is 18 residues long. The CDR3 reads CASSYQPGLAGGQETQYF. CDR3 bases: TGTGCCAGCAGTTACCAACCGGGACTAGCGGGGGGGCAAGAGACCCAGTACTTC.

This clonotype occurred many times. The chain uses TRBV5-1 and TRBJ2-2, with unresolved D. Germline-derived CDR1 and CDR2 are SGHRS and YFSETQ. The V end lost 4 bases, the J end lost 3 bases, and 16 bases lay between the germline ends. This CDR3 has 16 amino acids. This CDR3 reads CASSPPRDTYTGELFF. DNA for the CDR3: TGCGCCAGCAGCCCCCCCCGAGACACCTACACCGGGGAGCTGTTTTTT.

This clonotype has at least ten counts. The chain links TRBV6-5 to TRBJ1-5; the D gene is possibly TRBD1 (5 bases). This CDR3 has 15 amino acids. The germline CDR1 and CDR2 sequences are MNHEY and SVGAGI. Trimming removed 2 bases from V and 8 bases from J, with 16 bases in between. CDR3 amino acids: CASSYGGTPWEPQHF. CDR3 DNA sequence: TGTGCCAGCAGTTACGGGGGGACGCCTTGGGAGCCCCAGCATTTT.

By sample share, this clonotype is medium-sized. This chain links TRBV4-3 with TRBJ2-5; 9 bases line up with TRBD2. The ends lost 1 base at V and 5 bases at J; junction bases unmatched: 5. Germline values: CDR1 LGHNA, CDR2 YSLEER. The CDR3 length is 15 residues. CDR3 sequence (DNA): TGCGCCAGCAGCCAAGTGCGGGGGGGCGGGGAGACCCAGTACTTC. It encodes CASSQVRGGGETQYF.

There are many counts of this clonotype. The chain couples TRBV7-2 to TRBJ2-1; 9 bases are shared with TRBD1. The CDR3 is 15 residues long. The J segment lost 4 bases and the V segment lost 5 bases, leaving 6 bases of the junction unmatched. Germline V gene sequence: CDR1 SGHTA, CDR2 FQGNSA. The CDR3 DNA reads as TGTGCCAGCAGCGTAGACAGGGGGGGATACAATGAGCAGTTCTTC. It codes for CASSVDRGGYNEQFF.

This clonotype occurred many times. DNA for the CDR3: TGTGCCAGCACTCGGGGGGGACGAGAGACCCAGTACTTC. This gives the protein CASTRGGRETQYF. The V and J genes are TRBV11-2 and TRBJ2-5; 8 bases agree with TRBD2. Germline-derived CDR1 and CDR2 are SGHAT and FQNNGV. The V and J ends lost 7 bases and 4 bases, in that order; junction bases with no gene match: 5. The CDR3 spans 13 residues.

This clonotype was picked up many times. The chain joins TRBV20-1 to TRBJ1-2; the match to TRBD1 covers 8 bases. The CDR3 extends over 12 amino acids. Germline values: CDR1 DFQATT, CDR2 SNEGSKA (reference sequence). CDR3 amino acids: CGQGGSNYGYTF. DNA for the CDR3: TGCGGACAGGGAGGATCGAACTATGGCTACACCTTC.